One and the same sample provided the 10 T cell receptor beta chains below, sequenced in a study of response to subunit inactivated influenza vaccine. One entry per CDR3 protein results from TCRdb running MiXCR on the RT-PCR reads. Among about 780,000 distinct CDR3 sequences listed, under 20% were seen once. The sample was PBMCs from blood, taken 5 to 6 days after vaccination. The receptor set was obtained from a man aged 45-65 years who received an inactivated influenza vaccine.

This clonotype was observed a handful of times. The gene calls are TRBV5-1 and TRBJ2-2; D perhaps matches TRBD2 (5 bases). Germline CDR1 is SGHRS and CDR2 is YFSETQ. There are 15 residues in the CDR3. The V end was cut by 0 bases, the J end by 7 bases, with 13 bases between. CDR3 protein: CASSLASLGGGELFF. The CDR3 DNA sequence: TGCGCCAGCAGCTTGGCTAGCCTTGGAGGCGGGGAGCTGTTTTTT.

J is TRBJ2-3 and V is TRBV12-3 or TRBV12-4; no clear D. CDR3 length: 12 amino acids. V was clipped by 2 bases and J by 6 bases, with 6 bases between them. The CDR3 region has the DNA TGTGCCAGCAGTTTAAGGTTTGATACGCAGTATTTT. This encodes CASSLRFDTQYF.

This clonotype was counted between two and nine times. The chain employs TRBV9 and TRBJ2-3; 9 bases are a match to TRBD2. The CDR3 is made up of 15 amino acids. V lost 2 bases to trimming and J lost 1 base; unmatched junction nucleotides: 2. CDR1 is SGDLS and CDR2 is YYNGEE in the germline V gene. The CDR3 is CASSVVAGGTDTQYF. DNA for the CDR3: TGTGCCAGCAGCGTCGTAGCGGGAGGCACAGATACGCAGTATTTT.

This chain joins TRBV9 and TRBJ2-1; D gene uncertain. This CDR3 region has 13 residues. V gave up 3 bases and J gave up 7 bases, with 11 bases separating them. CDR1 and CDR2 (germline): SGDLS, YYNGEE. The CDR3 spells CASSGSSGNEQFF. CDR3 DNA sequence: TGTGCCAGCAGCGGATCGAGTGGGAATGAGCAGTTCTTC.

This clonotype was found a few times. The genes are TRBV28 and TRBJ2-7; no clear D gene. This CDR3 contains 13 residues. V lost 7 bases and J lost 4, with 14 bases in between. CDR1 is MDHEN and CDR2 is SYDVKM in the germline V gene. In DNA form, the CDR3 reads TGTGCCAGCAAGTCAGAGCGCCCTTACGAGCAGTACTTC. It translates to CASKSERPYEQYF.

This clonotype was detected many times. The V gene is TRBV7-3, the J gene TRBJ2-3, with D perhaps TRBD2 (6 bases). Per the germline V gene, CDR1 is SGHTA and CDR2 is FQGTGA. The CDR3 totals 13 residues. V was shortened by 5 bases and J by 4 bases, with 10 bases between the two germline ends. Here the CDR3 DNA reads TGTGCCAGCAGCCGACTAGGGGCAGATACGCAGTATTTT. Translating gives CASSRLGADTQYF.

The J gene is TRBJ1-1, the V gene TRBV12-3 or TRBV12-4; D unclear. The CDR3 has 12 residues. V was cut by 8 bases and J by 3 bases, with 10 bases left in between. The CDR3 region is CASGNRDTEAFF. In nucleotides, the CDR3 is TGTGCCAGCGGGAACAGAGACACTGAAGCTTTCTTT.

This clonotype was counted ten times or more. The chain combines TRBV15 with TRBJ1-5; no definite D call. The CDR3 spans 15 residues. The V gene lost 0 bases and the J gene lost 4 bases, with 10 bases spanning the gap. Germline assignment: CDR1 LNHNV and CDR2 YYDKDF (reference sequence). This CDR3 is CATSRDPYSNQPQHF. CDR3 coding DNA: TGTGCCACCAGCAGAGATCCCTACAGTAATCAGCCCCAGCATTTT.

Ten or more counts support this clonotype. The rearrangement links TRBV5-1 to TRBJ2-3, with 9 positions matching TRBD2. This CDR3 has 16 residues. V was clipped by 0 bases and J by 2 bases; unmatched bases: 4. Germline V lookup: CDR1 SGHRS, CDR2 YFSETQ. In DNA form, the CDR3 reads TGCGCCAGCAGCTTGGGTTCTAGCGGGAACACAGATACGCAGTATTTT. The encoded protein is CASSLGSSGNTDTQYF.

This clonotype turned up a few times. The J gene is TRBJ2-4, the V gene TRBV7-8; D unclear. V was shortened by 4 bases and J by 0 bases, with 22 bases between the two germline ends. CDR1 is SGHVS and CDR2 is FQNEAQ in the germline V gene. There are 19 residues in the CDR3. The CDR3 spells CASSSAGGGVRLAKNIQYF. DNA for the CDR3: TGTGCCAGCAGCTCCGCCGGTGGTGGGGTTCGTCTAGCCAAAAACATTCAGTACTTC.